A single sample is the source of the 10 T cell receptor beta chains below, sequenced in a study of cytomegalovirus exposure and HLA in healthy donors. The PCR had 60 Vbeta and 13 Jbeta primers. Assay: immunoSEQ multiplex PCR; the TCRdb copy retains only in-frame clones and omits some. The repertoire includes roughly 150,000 clones, approximately 83% of them detected once, and around 3% sits in the top ten. The sample comprised PBMCs. All receptors come from a male donor in good health and CMV-seronegative.

The chain uses TRBV4-3 and TRBJ2-3, with 7 bases aligning to TRBD2. The germline V gene encodes CDR1 LGHNA and CDR2 YSLEER. The length of the CDR3 is 14 residues. V gave up 7 bases and J gave up 6 bases; unmatched junction bases: 10. DNA of the CDR3: TGCGCCAGCATGGGACTACCCGTTGGCGATACGCAGTATTTT. Translated: CASMGLPVGDTQYF.

This chain connects TRBV18 to TRBJ2-7; 8 bases fit TRBD1. Germline values: CDR1 KGHSH, CDR2 LQKENI. CDR3 length: 13 residues. The junction had 7 bases not matched to a gene; V was cut back by 10 bases and J by 2 bases. The CDR3: CATGQGAAYEQYF. CDR3 in DNA: TGTGCCACGGGGCAGGGGGCGGCCTACGAGCAGTACTTC.

This chain connects TRBV5-1 to TRBJ1-6; possibly TRBD1 for D (6 bases). CDR3 length: 15 amino acids. Germline V gives CDR1 SGHRS, CDR2 YFSETQ. Trimming removed 0 bases at V and 5 bases at J, with 9 bases between. This CDR3 reads CASSLAGQNNSPLHF. As DNA, the CDR3 is TGCGCCAGCAGCTTGGCTGGACAGAATAATTCACCCCTCCACTTT.

V is TRBV2 and J is TRBJ1-1; 9 nucleotides align to TRBD1. The CDR3 sequence is 17 residues long. The V gene's germline CDR1 is SNHLY and CDR2 FYNNEI. V lost 6 bases and J lost 3; bases outside the gene matches: 14. DNA of the CDR3: TGTGCCAGCAGGGAGAGACCGGGACAGGGATCGTACACTGAAGCTTTCTTT. Translation: CASRERPGQGSYTEAFF.

The gene calls are TRBV28 and TRBJ2-7; D remains ambiguous. V lost 6 bases and J 3 bases, leaving 18 bases between the germline ends. CDR1 is MDHEN, CDR2 SYDVKM, per germline. The CDR3 contains 15 residues. The CDR3 spells CASRFSNSYIYEQYF. The CDR3 DNA is TGTGCCAGCAGATTCAGCAACAGTTACATCTACGAGCAGTACTTC.

Notes on this clone: Germline and junction disagree at one end, which may indicate a read error. The V gene is TRBV30, the J gene TRBJ2-2, with D possibly matching TRBD2 (5 bases). The germline gives CDR1 GTSNPN, CDR2 SVGIG (reference sequence). There are 12 residues in the CDR3. The CDR3 DNA reads TGTGCCTGGAGTGTAAGTCCCGGGGAGCCGTTTTTT. This encodes CAWSVSPGEPFF.

This chain links TRBV6-6 with TRBJ2-7; weak D call: TRBD2 (6 bases). Germline lookup yields CDR1 MNHNY and CDR2 SVGAGI (reference sequence). The CDR3 length is 15 residues. V gave up 2 bases and J gave up 5 bases, with 16 bases separating them. CDR3 amino acids: CASSYPGVGLNEQYF. CDR3 coding DNA: TGTGCCAGCAGTTACCCGGGGGTTGGCCTTAACGAGCAGTACTTC.

Concerning this clone itself: This sample includes further DNA sequences coding for the same CDR3. The chain combines TRBV7-2 with TRBJ1-1; D may be TRBD1 (6 bases). The V and J ends lost 3 bases and 2 bases respectively, with 7 bases between them. The CDR3 consists of 13 residues. Germline values: CDR1 SGHTA, CDR2 FQGNSA. CDR3 residues: CASSLGHNTEAFF. The CDR3 DNA reads TGTGCCAGCAGCTTGGGACACAACACTGAAGCTTTCTTT.

The chain couples TRBV28 to TRBJ1-5; D might be TRBD1 (6 bases). Germline V lookup: CDR1 MDHEN, CDR2 SYDVKM. The CDR3 loop spans 14 amino acids. V was cut by 5 bases and J by 6 bases, with 14 bases left in between. CDR3: CASSLDRRPQPQHF. Here the CDR3 DNA reads TGTGCCAGCAGTCTCGACAGGAGACCTCAGCCCCAGCATTTT.

The chain recombines TRBV2 with TRBJ1-4; D uncertain. This CDR3 has 16 residues. Trimming left V 1 base short and J 2 bases short, with 11 bases between. Germline V lookup: CDR1 SNHLY, CDR2 FYNNEI. The CDR3 DNA is TGTGCCAGCAGTGAAGGCACCTGGGCTACTAATGAAAAACTGTTTTTT. It yields the protein CASSEGTWATNEKLFF. The whole variable domain, remainder taken from reference TRBV2 and TRBJ1-4, is EPEVTQTPSHQVTQMGQEVILRCVPISNHLYFYWYRQILGQKVEFLVSFYNNEISEKSEIFDDQFSVERPDGSNFTLKIRSTKLEDSAMYFCASSEGTWATNEKLFFGSGTQLSVL.